This TCR beta chain was sequenced in a study of blood T cells in healthy people across ages. It was around 10 milliliters of peripheral blood that were drawn from each donor. PBMCs were isolated at a quantity of at least 6.5 million per sample. Combining a sample-barcoded 5' primer with a J-beta primer mix, a second PCR ran for roughly 6 to 12 cycles. TCRdb ran MiXCR on the 5' RACE reads and lists one entry per CDR3 protein. The sample has 550,000 to 750,000 distinct CDR3 sequences, around 21% seen once. The ends were cut back, 3 bases at V and 7 bases at J, with 9 bases in the middle. The CDR3 totals 13 residues. To note about this clonotype: Its specificity is unknown.

General observations from the study: Significant beta diversity loss was already apparent by age roughly 44, declining roughly linearly. Because donor CMV status was unknown, expanded clonotype changes were possibly confounded.

The chain uses TRBV12-3 or TRBV12-4 and TRBJ2-2, with D uncertain. This TCR was recovered from a man between 65 and 85 years old in good health. Input material: blood. In DNA form, the CDR3 reads TGTGCCAGCAGTTTCGCCACCGACGGGGAGCTGTTTTTT. Translated, it gives CASSFATDGELFF.